The 26 T cell receptor beta chains listed next were all sequenced from one sample in a study of T cell clones after liver transplantation (dated by TCRdb to between 2018 and 2021). Receptor libraries were prepared by the immunoSEQ multiplex PCR assay. Here the immuneACCESS table is served through TCRdb, limited to in-frame sequences with V and J called. Missing clones are a known gap in these copies; in checked studies unresolved V genes cover under half, and the rest lacks a known reason. A total of roughly 80,000 clones appear in this sample, 65% to 85% of them only once. Jointly, the top ten make up 0.47% of the sample. Specimen: CD4+ T cells from blood, collected approximately 45 months after liver transplant. Receptors were obtained from a human patient who received a liver transplant. After a transplant, not all T cells may be the patient's own; some may come from the graft donor.

On this clone itself: This CDR3 is also generated by other DNA sequences in the sample. V usage is TRBV5-1 and J usage is TRBJ2-6; no firm D call. The V and J ends lost 1 base and 0 bases respectively, with 5 bases between them. The CDR3 has 15 amino acids. The germline V gene encodes CDR1 SGHRS and CDR2 YFSETQ. CDR3 DNA: TGCGCCAGCAGCTTGCGGAGCTCTGGGGCCAACGTCCTGACTTTC. Protein sequence: CASSLRSSGANVLTF.

The J gene is TRBJ1-5, the V gene TRBV28; 8 nucleotides line up with TRBD1. The CDR3 runs 15 residues. J lost 2 bases, V lost 2 bases, and 2 bases had no gene match. Germline CDR1 is MDHEN and CDR2 is SYDVKM. CDR3 sequence reads: CASSLTGGGNQPQHF. The CDR3 DNA reads as TGTGCCAGCAGTTTAACAGGGGGAGGCAATCAGCCCCAGCATTTT.

The V and J genes are TRBV28 and TRBJ1-1, with unresolved D. CDR1 is MDHEN and CDR2 is SYDVKM in the germline V gene. The germline V and J ends were trimmed by 6 bases and 3 bases, with 11 bases remaining between them. The CDR3 covers 13 residues. CDR3 sequence: CASRLRTDTEAFF. The DNA of the CDR3 is TGTGCCAGCAGACTCAGGACGGACACTGAAGCTTTCTTT.

The chain joins TRBV10-1 to TRBJ1-3, with D unclear. The CDR3 has 15 residues. Trimming stripped 2 bases from V and 0 bases from J, with 8 bases between. Germline values: CDR1 WNHNN, CDR2 SYGVQD (reference sequence). The CDR3 bases are TGCGCCAGCAGTGAGAGACCGAACTCTGGAAACACCATATATTTT. It is translated as CASSERPNSGNTIYF.

V is TRBV4-1 and J is TRBJ2-5; D perhaps matches TRBD2 (7 bases). Germline V gene lookup returns CDR1 MGHRA and CDR2 YSYEKL. The CDR3 contains 16 residues. V lost 5 bases, J lost 5 bases, and 21 bases lay in between. The CDR3 reads CASSWSGAGEGETQYF. As DNA, the CDR3 is TGCGCCAGCAGCTGGTCAGGGGCGGGAGAGGGTGAGACCCAGTACTTC.

This clone was counted between two and nine times. In nucleotides, the CDR3 is TGTGCCAGCAGCAATAGCGCGCCCTCCTACAATGAGCAGTTCTTC. Encoded protein: CASSNSAPSYNEQFF. The V and J genes are TRBV27 and TRBJ2-1; D possibly corresponds to TRBD2 (5 bases). V lost 6 bases to trimming and J lost 0 bases, with 12 bases between them. The CDR3 length is 15 residues. Germline assignment: CDR1 MNHEY and CDR2 SMNVEV (reference sequence).

The rearrangement links TRBV18 to TRBJ2-1; TRBD1 matches at 10 bases. The CDR3 contains 16 residues. With 1 base clipped from V and 4 bases from J, the junction kept 4 bases outside the gene matches. The germline V gene has CDR1 KGHSH and CDR2 LQKENI. The DNA for the CDR3 is TGTGCCAGCTCACCACGTCGGACAGGGGGATACAATGAGCAGTTCTTC. It yields the protein CASSPRRTGGYNEQFF.

This clone showed up just once. This chain connects TRBV10-3 to TRBJ1-1, with 7 bases lining up with TRBD1. The V and J ends lost 5 bases and 4 bases, in that order; junction bases with no gene match: 4. Germline loops: CDR1 ENHRY, CDR2 SYGVKD. The CDR3 has 13 amino acids. CDR3 coding DNA: TGTGCCATCAGTAGACAGGGACGCACTGAAGCTTTCTTT. The encoded protein is CAISRQGRTEAFF.

The rearrangement uses TRBV2 and TRBJ2-7; 8 bases fit TRBD1. CDR1 is SNHLY, CDR2 FYNNEI, per germline. This CDR3 region has 14 residues. The junction had 5 bases not matched to a gene; V was cut back by 5 bases and J by 2 bases. The CDR3 sequence: CASSRTGSTYEQYF. For the CDR3, the DNA is TGTGCCAGCAGTAGGACAGGGAGTACCTACGAGCAGTACTTC.

The chain has TRBV6-5 and TRBJ1-5, with 7 nucleotides matching TRBD1. The CDR3 runs to 15 residues. After removal of 6 bases from V and 0 bases from J, the junction contained 5 bases not matched to a gene. Looked up from germline, CDR1 is MNHEY and CDR2 is SVGAGI. CDR3 nucleotide sequence: TGTGCCAGCAGCACGGACAGGACTAGCAATCAGCCCCAGCATTTT. Amino acids: CASSTDRTSNQPQHF.

A single count supports this clone. The chain carries TRBV5-1 and TRBJ2-3; either TRBD1 or TRBD2 may fit D (5 bases each). From germline, CDR1 is SGHRS and CDR2 YFSETQ. V lost 7 bases and J lost 2, with 8 bases in between. The length of the CDR3 is 12 residues. CDR3 coding DNA: TGCGCCAGCGGGACCACCACAGATACGCAGTATTTT. Its protein product is CASGTTTDTQYF. The whole variable domain, filled in from reference TRBV5-1 and TRBJ2-3, reads KAGVTQTPRYLIKTRGQQVTLSCSPISGHRSVSWYQQTPGQGLQFLFEYFSETQRNKGNFPGRFSGRQFSNSRSEMNVSTLELGDSALYLCASGTTTDTQYFGPGTRLTVL.

The V and J genes are TRBV15 and TRBJ1-2; 8 bases map to TRBD1. Germline V lookup: CDR1 LNHNV, CDR2 YYDKDF (reference sequence). The CDR3 totals 14 residues. Unmatched junction bases numbered 4, after V lost 0 bases and J lost 7 bases. The CDR3 coding sequence is TGTGCCACCAGCAGAGATCGGGACAGGAGTGGCTACACCTTC. Translating it yields CATSRDRDRSGYTF.

The chain joins TRBV18 to TRBJ2-1, with a tentative D call TRBD2 (5 bases). Germline V gene data show CDR1 as KGHSH and CDR2 as LQKENI. V lost 3 bases to trimming and J lost 1 base, with 10 bases between them. CDR3 length equals 15 residues. The CDR3 is CASSPPGSSYNEQFF. Here the CDR3 DNA reads TGTGCCAGCTCACCTCCGGGATCTTCCTACAATGAGCAGTTCTTC.

The rearrangement uses TRBV12-2 and TRBJ1-1; the table's TRBD1 call for D was not verified on the DNA. TRBV12-2 is a known pseudogene. This CDR3 contains 14 residues. CDR3 nucleotide sequence: TGTGCAAGTCGCTTAGGACAGGGGCATGGTGAAGCTTTCTTT. This sequence encodes CASRLGQGHGEAFF.

The chain recombines TRBV7-6 with TRBJ2-3; D possibly corresponds to TRBD2 (6 bases). From germline, CDR1 is SGHVS and CDR2 FNYEAQ. V lost 2 bases and J lost 0, with 15 bases in between. The length of the CDR3 is 17 residues. The CDR3 is CASSLRRGRTSTDTQYF. The CDR3 bases are TGTGCCAGCAGCTTAAGGCGGGGAAGAACTAGCACAGATACGCAGTATTTT.

This clone has only a few counts. This chain joins TRBV27 and TRBJ2-7; the match to TRBD2 covers 9 bases. Germline assignment: CDR1 MNHEY and CDR2 SMNVEV (reference sequence). V gave up 6 bases and J gave up 0 bases; unmatched junction bases: 6. The CDR3 totals 15 residues. In DNA, the CDR3 is TGTGCCAGCAGCCTGACTAGCGGTTACTCCTACGAGCAGTACTTC. This codes for CASSLTSGYSYEQYF.

Regarding this clone: Other nucleotide sequences in the sample specify the same CDR3. The chain joins TRBV5-1 to TRBJ2-1; D is unclear. The CDR3 totals 13 residues. Germline loops: CDR1 SGHRS, CDR2 YFSETQ. V was trimmed by 0 bases and J by 4 bases, leaving 5 bases between them. CDR3: CASSLDSYNEQFF. The DNA of the CDR3 is TGCGCCAGCAGCTTGGACTCGTACAATGAGCAGTTCTTC.

About this clone: The identical CDR3 is also encoded by other nucleotide sequences in the sample. The chain has TRBV7-2 and TRBJ1-2; D not resolved. V was cut by 1 base and J by 0 bases, with 9 bases left in between. Germline V gives CDR1 SGHTA, CDR2 FQGNSA. The CDR3 length is 15 residues. This chain's CDR3 is CASSLGYSTNYGYTF. DNA of the CDR3: TGTGCCAGCAGCTTAGGCTACAGCACTAACTATGGCTACACCTTC.

This rearrangement joins TRBV5-1 to TRBJ2-3; tentatively, D is TRBD1 (6 bases). Germline V gene lookup returns CDR1 SGHRS and CDR2 YFSETQ. Deletions cut 2 bases from V and 0 bases from J, with 10 bases between. This CDR3 is built from 15 residues. The CDR3 bases are TGCGCCAGCAGCTTAGGGGGATCTAGCACAGATACGCAGTATTTT. Protein sequence: CASSLGGSSTDTQYF.

The genes are TRBV28 and TRBJ2-6; possible D gene TRBD2, 5 bases. The CDR3 loop spans 16 amino acids. The ends were cut back, 6 bases at V and 1 base at J, with 13 bases in the middle. Germline assignment: CDR1 MDHEN and CDR2 SYDVKM. CDR3 nucleotides: TGTGCCAGCAGAACCGGACGGGAATCTGGGGCCAACGTCCTGACTTTC. It translates to CASRTGRESGANVLTF.

This clone was observed a handful of times. The chain uses TRBV7-2 and TRBJ2-1; D is possibly TRBD1 (6 bases). Germline-derived CDR1 and CDR2 are SGHTA and FQGNSA. Trimming removed 5 bases from V and 4 bases from J, with 21 bases in between. The CDR3 runs to 17 residues. Here the CDR3 DNA reads TGTGCCAGCAGCCCCCCGAGGGGGTATCCCCCTTACAATGAGCAGTTCTTC. This gives the protein CASSPPRGYPPYNEQFF.

The genes are TRBV28 and TRBJ2-7, with D tentatively TRBD1 (6 bases). There are 11 residues in the CDR3. Germline V lookup: CDR1 MDHEN, CDR2 SYDVKM. Trimming removed 6 bases at V and 6 bases at J, with 9 bases between. Here the CDR3 DNA reads TGTGCCAGCAGCTCGACAGGCGAGCAGTACTTC. This translates into CASSSTGEQYF.

This clone was recorded a few times. DNA of the CDR3: TGTGCCAGCAGCGTAGCAGCGGAAACCTACGAGCAGTACTTC. Protein product: CASSVAAETYEQYF. The J gene is TRBJ2-7, the V gene TRBV9; a possible D gene is TRBD2 (5 bases). Germline lookup yields CDR1 SGDLS and CDR2 YYNGEE. The CDR3 is 14 residues long. Trimming removed 0 bases from V and 2 bases from J, with 9 bases in between.

This chain uses TRBV7-2 with TRBJ1-3; 7 bases align to TRBD1. J lost 4 bases, V lost 1 base, and 10 bases had no gene match. The CDR3 contains 17 residues. Germline V lookup: CDR1 SGHTA, CDR2 FQGNSA. This CDR3 reads CASSLVAGGLSGNTIYF. The CDR3 nucleotides read TGTGCCAGCAGCTTAGTGGCAGGGGGTTTATCAGGAAACACCATATATTTT.

Here the CDR3 reads CASRVQGSETQYF. The DNA of the CDR3 is TGTGCCAGCAGAGTACAGGGGTCAGAGACCCAGTACTTC. The rearrangement uses TRBV28 and TRBJ2-5; 7 bases align to TRBD1. With 6 bases clipped from V and 4 bases from J, the junction kept 5 bases outside the gene matches. Per the germline V gene, CDR1 is MDHEN and CDR2 is SYDVKM. This CDR3 contains 13 residues. The whole variable domain, remainder taken from reference TRBV28 and TRBJ2-5, is DVKVTQSSRYLVKRTGEKVFLECVQDMDHENMFWYRQDPGLGLRLIYFSYDVKMKEKGDIPEGYSVSREKKERFSLILESASTNQTSMYLCASRVQGSETQYFGPGTRLLVL.

The chain couples TRBV7-3 to TRBJ1-1; 8 bases align to TRBD1. This CDR3 has 16 residues. The germline V gene encodes CDR1 SGHTA and CDR2 FQGTGA. Germline trimming cut 4 bases from V and 7 bases from J; bases unmatched to any gene: 14. The chain's CDR3 is CASSSRTFPGGGEAFF. In DNA, the CDR3 is TGTGCCAGCAGCTCACGAACCTTCCCAGGGGGCGGTGAAGCTTTCTTT.